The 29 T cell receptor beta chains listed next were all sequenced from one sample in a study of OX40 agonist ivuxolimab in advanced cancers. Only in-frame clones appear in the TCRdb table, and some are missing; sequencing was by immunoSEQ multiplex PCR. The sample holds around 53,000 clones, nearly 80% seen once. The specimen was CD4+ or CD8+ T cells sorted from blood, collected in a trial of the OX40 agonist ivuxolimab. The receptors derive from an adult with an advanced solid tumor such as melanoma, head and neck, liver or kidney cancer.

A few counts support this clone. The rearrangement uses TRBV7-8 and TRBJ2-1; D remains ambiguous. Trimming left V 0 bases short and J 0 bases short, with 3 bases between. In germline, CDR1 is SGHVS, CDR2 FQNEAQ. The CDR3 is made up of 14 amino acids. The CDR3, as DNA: TGTGCCAGCAGCTTAGCTCTCTCCTACAATGAGCAGTTCTTC. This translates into CASSLALSYNEQFF. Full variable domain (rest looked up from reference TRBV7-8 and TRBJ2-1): GAGVSQSPRYKVAKRGQDVALRCDPISGHVSLFWYQQALGQGPEFLTYFQNEAQLDKSGLPSDRFFAERPEGSVSTLKIQRTQQEDSAVYLCASSLALSYNEQFFGPGTRLTVL.

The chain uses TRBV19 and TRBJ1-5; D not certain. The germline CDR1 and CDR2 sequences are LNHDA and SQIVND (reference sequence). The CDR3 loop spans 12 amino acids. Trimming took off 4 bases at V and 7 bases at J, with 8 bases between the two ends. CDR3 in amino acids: CASSKERQPQHF. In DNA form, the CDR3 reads TGTGCCAGTAGTAAGGAAAGACAGCCCCAGCATTTT.

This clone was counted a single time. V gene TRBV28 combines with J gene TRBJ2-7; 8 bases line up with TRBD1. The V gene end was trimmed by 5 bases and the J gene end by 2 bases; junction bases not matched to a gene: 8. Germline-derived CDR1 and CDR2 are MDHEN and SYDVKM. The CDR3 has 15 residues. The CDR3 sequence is CASSPIGTGAYEQYF. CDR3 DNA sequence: TGTGCCAGCAGTCCTATCGGGACAGGAGCCTACGAGCAGTACTTC.

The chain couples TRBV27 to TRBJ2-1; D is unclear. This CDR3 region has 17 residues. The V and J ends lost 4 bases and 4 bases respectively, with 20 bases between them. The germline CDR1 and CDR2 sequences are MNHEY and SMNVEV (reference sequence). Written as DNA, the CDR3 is TGTGCCAGCAGTTATCGGCTCAGGTGGGCCGGTTACAATGAGCAGTTCTTC. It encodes CASSYRLRWAGYNEQFF.

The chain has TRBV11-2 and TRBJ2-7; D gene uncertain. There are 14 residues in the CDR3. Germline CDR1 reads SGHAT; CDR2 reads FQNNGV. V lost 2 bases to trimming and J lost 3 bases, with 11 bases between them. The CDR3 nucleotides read TGTGCCAGCAGCTTACAAGGACGAAACTACGAGCAGTACTTC. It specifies CASSLQGRNYEQYF. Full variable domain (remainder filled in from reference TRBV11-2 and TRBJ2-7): EAGVAQSPRYKIIEKRQSVAFWCNPISGHATLYWYQQILGQGPKLLIQFQNNGVVDDSQLPKDRFSAERLKGVDSTLKIQPAKLEDSAVYLCASSLQGRNYEQYFGPGTRLTVT.

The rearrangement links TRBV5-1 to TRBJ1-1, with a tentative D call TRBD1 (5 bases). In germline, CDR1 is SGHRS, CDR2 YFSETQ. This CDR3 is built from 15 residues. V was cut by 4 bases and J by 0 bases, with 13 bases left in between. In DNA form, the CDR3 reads TGCGCCAGCAGCAGCCAGGGAGGGATGAACACTGAAGCTTTCTTT. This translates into CASSSQGGMNTEAFF.

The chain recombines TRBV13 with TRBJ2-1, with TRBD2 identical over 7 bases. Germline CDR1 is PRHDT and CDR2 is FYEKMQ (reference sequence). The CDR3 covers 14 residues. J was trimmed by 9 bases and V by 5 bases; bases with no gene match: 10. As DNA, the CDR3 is TGTGCCAGCAGCCGACGACTAGCTGGGGGTGAGCAGTTCTTC. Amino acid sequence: CASSRRLAGGEQFF.

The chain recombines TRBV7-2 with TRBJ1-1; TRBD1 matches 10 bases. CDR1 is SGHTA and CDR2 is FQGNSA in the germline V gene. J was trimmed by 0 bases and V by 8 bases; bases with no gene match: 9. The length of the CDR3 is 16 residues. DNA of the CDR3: TGTGCCAGCGCTCGTGGGACAGGGGTCATGAACACTGAAGCTTTCTTT. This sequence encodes CASARGTGVMNTEAFF.

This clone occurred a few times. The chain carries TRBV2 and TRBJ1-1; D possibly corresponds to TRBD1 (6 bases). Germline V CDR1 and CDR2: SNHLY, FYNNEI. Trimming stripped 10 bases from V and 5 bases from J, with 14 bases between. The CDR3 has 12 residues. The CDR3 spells CATAGAGTEAFF. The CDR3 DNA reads TGTGCCACCGCAGGGGCGGGAACTGAAGCTTTCTTT.

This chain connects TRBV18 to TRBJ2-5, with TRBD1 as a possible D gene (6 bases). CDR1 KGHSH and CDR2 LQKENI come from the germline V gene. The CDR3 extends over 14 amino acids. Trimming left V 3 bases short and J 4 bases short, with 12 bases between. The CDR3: CASSPSSGAETQYF. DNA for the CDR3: TGTGCCAGCTCACCTTCATCAGGGGCAGAGACCCAGTACTTC.

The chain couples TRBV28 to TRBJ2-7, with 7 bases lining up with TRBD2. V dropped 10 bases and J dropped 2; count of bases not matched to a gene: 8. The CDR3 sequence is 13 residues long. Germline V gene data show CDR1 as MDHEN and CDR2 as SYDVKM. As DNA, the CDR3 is TGTGCCACCACCGGGGGGATTCCCTACGAGCAGTACTTC. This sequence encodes CATTGGIPYEQYF.

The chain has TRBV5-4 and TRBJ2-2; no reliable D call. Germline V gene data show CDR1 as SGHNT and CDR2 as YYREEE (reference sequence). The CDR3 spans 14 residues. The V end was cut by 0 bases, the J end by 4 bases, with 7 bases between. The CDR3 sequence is CASSLDTSTGELFF. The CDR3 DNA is TGTGCCAGCAGCTTGGATACCTCCACCGGGGAGCTGTTTTTT.

The CDR3 coding sequence is TGTGCCACCAAGCTGGGAGTGAACACCGGGGAGCTGTTTTTT. Its translation is CATKLGVNTGELFF. This chain links TRBV2 with TRBJ2-2; D possibly corresponds to TRBD2 (5 bases). Germline V gives CDR1 SNHLY, CDR2 FYNNEI. Trimming cost V 10 bases and J 1 base, with 13 bases left between them. CDR3 length: 14 amino acids.

The CDR3 spells CASSLDAGQPQHF. The CDR3 DNA is TGTGCCAGCAGCTTAGACGCAGGGCAGCCCCAGCATTTT. The chain links TRBV7-6 to TRBJ1-5, with D perhaps matching TRBD1 (5 bases). The CDR3 is made up of 13 amino acids. Germline V lookup: CDR1 SGHVS, CDR2 FNYEAQ. V was shortened by 1 base and J by 7 bases, with 8 bases between the two germline ends.

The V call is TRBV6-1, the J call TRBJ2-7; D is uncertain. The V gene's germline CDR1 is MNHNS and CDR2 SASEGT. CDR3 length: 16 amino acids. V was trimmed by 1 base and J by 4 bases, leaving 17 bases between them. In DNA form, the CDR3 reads TGTGCCAGCAGTGAAGTGGTAGGGTGGAGTGAATACGAGCAGTACTTC. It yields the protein CASSEVVGWSEYEQYF.

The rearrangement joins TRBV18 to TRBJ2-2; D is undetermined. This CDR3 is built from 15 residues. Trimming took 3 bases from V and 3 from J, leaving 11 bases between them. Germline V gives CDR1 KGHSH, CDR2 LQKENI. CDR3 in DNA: TGTGCCAGCTCACCGTGGGGATCGGACACCGGGGAGCTGTTTTTT. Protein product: CASSPWGSDTGELFF.

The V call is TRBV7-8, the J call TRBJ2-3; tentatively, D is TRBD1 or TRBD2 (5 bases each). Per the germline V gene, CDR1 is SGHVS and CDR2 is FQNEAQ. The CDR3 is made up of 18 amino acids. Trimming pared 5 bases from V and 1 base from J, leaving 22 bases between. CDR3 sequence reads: CASSPRLVGTIGTDTQYF. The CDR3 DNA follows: TGTGCCAGCAGCCCCCGCCTGGTTGGGACGATCGGCACAGATACGCAGTATTTT.

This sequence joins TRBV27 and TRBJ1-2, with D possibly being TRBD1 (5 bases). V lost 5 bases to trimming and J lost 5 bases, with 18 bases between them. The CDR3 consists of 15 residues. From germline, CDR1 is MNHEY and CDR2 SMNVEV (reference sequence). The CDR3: CASSPIMGPSYGYTF. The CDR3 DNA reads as TGTGCCAGCAGTCCCATTATGGGACCCTCTTATGGCTACACCTTC.

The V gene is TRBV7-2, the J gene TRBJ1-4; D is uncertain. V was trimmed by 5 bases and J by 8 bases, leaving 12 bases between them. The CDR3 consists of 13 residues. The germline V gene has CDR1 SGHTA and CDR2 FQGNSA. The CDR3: CASSRRVSEKLFF. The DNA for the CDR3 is TGTGCCAGCAGCCGCCGGGTCTCCGAAAAACTGTTTTTT.

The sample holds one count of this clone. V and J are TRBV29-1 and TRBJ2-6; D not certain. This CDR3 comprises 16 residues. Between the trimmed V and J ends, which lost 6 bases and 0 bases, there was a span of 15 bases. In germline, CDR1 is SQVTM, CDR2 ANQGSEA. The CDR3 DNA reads TGCAGCGTGCCCGATAGACTGAGCTCTGGGGCCAACGTCCTGACTTTC. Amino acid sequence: CSVPDRLSSGANVLTF.

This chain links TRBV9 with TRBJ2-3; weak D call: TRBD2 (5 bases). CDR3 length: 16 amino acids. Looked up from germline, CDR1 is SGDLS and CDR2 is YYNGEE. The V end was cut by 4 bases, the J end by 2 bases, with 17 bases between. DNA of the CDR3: TGTGCCAGCAGCCCCCGTGGAGGCGGAAACACAGATACGCAGTATTTT. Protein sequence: CASSPRGGGNTDTQYF.

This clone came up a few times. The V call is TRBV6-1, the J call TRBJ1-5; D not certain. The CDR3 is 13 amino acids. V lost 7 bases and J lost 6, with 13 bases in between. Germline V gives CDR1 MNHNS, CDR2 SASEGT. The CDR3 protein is CASKGSARQPQHF. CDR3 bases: TGTGCCAGCAAGGGCTCGGCTCGTCAGCCCCAGCATTTT.

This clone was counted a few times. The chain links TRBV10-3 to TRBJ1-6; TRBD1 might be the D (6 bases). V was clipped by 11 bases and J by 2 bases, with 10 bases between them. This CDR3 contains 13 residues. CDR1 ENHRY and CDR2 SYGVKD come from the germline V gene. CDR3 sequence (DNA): TGTGCCGGAGGGGGAACCTATAATTCACCCCTCCACTTT. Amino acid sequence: CAGGGTYNSPLHF.

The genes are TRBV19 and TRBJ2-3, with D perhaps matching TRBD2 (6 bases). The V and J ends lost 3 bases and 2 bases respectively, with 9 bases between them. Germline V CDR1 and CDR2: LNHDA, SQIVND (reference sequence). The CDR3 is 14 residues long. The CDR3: CASSMSGVTDTQYF. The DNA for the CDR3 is TGTGCCAGTAGTATGTCGGGAGTCACAGATACGCAGTATTTT.

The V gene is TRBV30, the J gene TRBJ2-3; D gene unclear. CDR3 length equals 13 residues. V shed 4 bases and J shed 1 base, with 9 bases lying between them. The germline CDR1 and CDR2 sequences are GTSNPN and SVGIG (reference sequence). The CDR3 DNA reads TGTGCCTGGACTGGACCCCGCACAGATACGCAGTATTTT. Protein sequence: CAWTGPRTDTQYF.

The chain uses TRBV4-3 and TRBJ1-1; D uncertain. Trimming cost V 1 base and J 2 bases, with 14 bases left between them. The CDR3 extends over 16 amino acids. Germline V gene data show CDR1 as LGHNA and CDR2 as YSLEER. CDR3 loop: CASSQGGGRANTEAFF. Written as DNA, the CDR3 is TGCGCCAGCAGCCAAGGCGGAGGGAGGGCCAACACTGAAGCTTTCTTT.

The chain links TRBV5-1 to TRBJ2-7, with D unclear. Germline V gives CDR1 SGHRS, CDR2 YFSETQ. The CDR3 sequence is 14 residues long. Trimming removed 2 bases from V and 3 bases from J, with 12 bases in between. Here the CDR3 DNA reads TGCGCCAGCAGCTTTGGCGGATCGGACTACGAGCAGTACTTC. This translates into CASSFGGSDYEQYF. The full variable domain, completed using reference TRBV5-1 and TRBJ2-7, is KAGVTQTPRYLIKTRGQQVTLSCSPISGHRSVSWYQQTPGQGLQFLFEYFSETQRNKGNFPGRFSGRQFSNSRSEMNVSTLELGDSALYLCASSFGGSDYEQYFGPGTRLTVT.

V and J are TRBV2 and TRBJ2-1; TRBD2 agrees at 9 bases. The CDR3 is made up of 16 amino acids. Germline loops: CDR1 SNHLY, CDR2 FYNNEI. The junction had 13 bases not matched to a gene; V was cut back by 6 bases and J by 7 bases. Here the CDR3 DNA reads TGTGCCAGCAGGCCGGGACTAGCCGCAGGACGAAATGAGCAGTTCTTC. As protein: CASRPGLAAGRNEQFF.

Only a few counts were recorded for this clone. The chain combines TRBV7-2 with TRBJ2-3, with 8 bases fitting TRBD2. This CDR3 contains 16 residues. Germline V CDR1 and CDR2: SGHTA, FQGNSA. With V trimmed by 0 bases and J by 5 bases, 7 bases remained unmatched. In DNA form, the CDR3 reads TGTGCCAGCAGCTTAGCTTCGGGGGGGCCGAGAGATACGCAGTATTTT. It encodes CASSLASGGPRDTQYF.